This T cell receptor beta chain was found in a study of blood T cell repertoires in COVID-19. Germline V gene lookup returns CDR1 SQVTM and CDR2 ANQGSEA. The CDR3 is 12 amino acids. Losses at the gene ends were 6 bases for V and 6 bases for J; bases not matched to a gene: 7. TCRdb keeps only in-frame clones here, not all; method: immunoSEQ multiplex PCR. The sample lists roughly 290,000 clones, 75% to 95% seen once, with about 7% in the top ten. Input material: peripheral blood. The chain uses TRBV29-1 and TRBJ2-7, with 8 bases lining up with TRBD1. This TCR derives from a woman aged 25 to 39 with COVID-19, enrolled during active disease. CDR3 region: CSVADRVSEQYF. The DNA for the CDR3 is TGCAGCGTAGCGGACAGGGTGTCCGAGCAGTACTTC.